This T cell receptor beta chain was sequenced in a study of T cells in Graves' hyperthyroidism and ophthalmopathy. This clonotype was seen many times. This CDR3 is 14 amino acids long. Germline assignment: CDR1 GTSNPN and CDR2 SVGIG (reference sequence). Losses at the gene ends were 2 bases for V and 2 bases for J; bases not matched to a gene: 5. TCR beta CDR3 region amplification was performed from RNA transcripts. The TCR CDR3 was amplified in a first-round RT-PCR using the HTBI primer set. TCRdb analysed the multiplex PCR reads with MiXCR anew, one entry per CDR3 protein. This sample has over 150,000 distinct CDR3 sequences, with about a sixth found just once. Across 18 months, stable Graves' hyperthyroidism was marked by no progression to ophthalmopathy. Recently diagnosed hyperthyroidism of less than 2 months' duration affected patients aged 18 to 65. PBMCs stemmed from approximately 10 ml fresh peripheral blood.

The receptor was derived from a woman in her forties or fifties with Graves' hyperthyroidism. Sequencing was carried out using blood. This rearrangement joins TRBV30 to TRBJ2-7, with 8 positions matching TRBD2. This CDR3 is CAWSSLAGTYEQYF. CDR3 bases: TGTGCCTGGAGTTCTTTAGCGGGAACCTACGAGCAGTACTTC.